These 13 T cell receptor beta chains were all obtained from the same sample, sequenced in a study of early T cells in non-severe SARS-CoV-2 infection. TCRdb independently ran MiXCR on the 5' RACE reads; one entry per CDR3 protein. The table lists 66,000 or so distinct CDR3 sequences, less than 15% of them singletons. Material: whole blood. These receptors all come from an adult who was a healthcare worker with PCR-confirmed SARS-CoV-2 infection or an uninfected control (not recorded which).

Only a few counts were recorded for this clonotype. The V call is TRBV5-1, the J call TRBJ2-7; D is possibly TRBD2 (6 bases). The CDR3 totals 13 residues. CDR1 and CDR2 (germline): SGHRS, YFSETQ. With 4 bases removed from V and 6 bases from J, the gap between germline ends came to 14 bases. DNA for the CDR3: TGCGCCAGCAGCCCCCCGAGGGGAGGCGAGCAGTACTTC. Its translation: CASSPPRGGEQYF.

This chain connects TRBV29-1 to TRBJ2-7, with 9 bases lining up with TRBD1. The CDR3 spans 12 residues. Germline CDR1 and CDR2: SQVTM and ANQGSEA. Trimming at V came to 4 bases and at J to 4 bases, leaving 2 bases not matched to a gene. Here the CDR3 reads CSVGTGVYEQYF. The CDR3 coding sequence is TGCAGCGTTGGGACAGGGGTTTACGAGCAGTACTTC.

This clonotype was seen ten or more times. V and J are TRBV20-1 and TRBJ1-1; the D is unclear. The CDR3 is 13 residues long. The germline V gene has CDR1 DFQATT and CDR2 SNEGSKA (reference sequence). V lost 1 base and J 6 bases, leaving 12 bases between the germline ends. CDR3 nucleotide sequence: TGCAGTGCTAGAGCCAAGGCCTCCCCTGAAGCTTTCTTT. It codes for CSARAKASPEAFF.

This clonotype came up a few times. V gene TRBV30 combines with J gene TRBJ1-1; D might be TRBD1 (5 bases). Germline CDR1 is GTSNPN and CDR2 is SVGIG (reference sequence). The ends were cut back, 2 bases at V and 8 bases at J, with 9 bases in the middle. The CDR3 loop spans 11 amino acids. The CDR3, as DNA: TGTGCCTGGAGTTCGGGACCAGAAGCTTTCTTT. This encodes CAWSSGPEAFF.

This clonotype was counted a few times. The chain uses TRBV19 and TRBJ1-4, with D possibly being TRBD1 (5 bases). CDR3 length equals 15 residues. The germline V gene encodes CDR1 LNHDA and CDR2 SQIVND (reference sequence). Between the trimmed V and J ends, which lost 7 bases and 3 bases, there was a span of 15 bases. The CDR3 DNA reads TGTGCCAGTATTTCTCCGACAGAGCCTAATGAAAAACTGTTTTTT. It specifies CASISPTEPNEKLFF.

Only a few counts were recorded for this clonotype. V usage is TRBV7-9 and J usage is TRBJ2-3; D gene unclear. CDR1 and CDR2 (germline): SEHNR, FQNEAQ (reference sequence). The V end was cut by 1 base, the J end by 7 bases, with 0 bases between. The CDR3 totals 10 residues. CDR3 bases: TGTGCCAGCAGCTTAGATACGCAGTATTTT. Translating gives CASSLDTQYF.

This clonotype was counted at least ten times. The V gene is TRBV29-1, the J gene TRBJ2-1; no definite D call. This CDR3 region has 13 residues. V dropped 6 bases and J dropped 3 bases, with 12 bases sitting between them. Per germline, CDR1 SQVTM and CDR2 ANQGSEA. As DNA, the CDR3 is TGCAGCGTCGGAGTGCAAAACTACAATGAGCAGTTCTTC. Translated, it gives CSVGVQNYNEQFF.

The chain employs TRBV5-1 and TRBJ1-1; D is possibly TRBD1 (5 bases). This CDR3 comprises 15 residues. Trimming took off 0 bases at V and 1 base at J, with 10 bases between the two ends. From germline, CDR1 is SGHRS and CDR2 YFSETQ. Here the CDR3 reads CASSLEGRPNTEAFF. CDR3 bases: TGCGCCAGCAGCTTGGAGGGACGACCGAACACTGAAGCTTTCTTT.

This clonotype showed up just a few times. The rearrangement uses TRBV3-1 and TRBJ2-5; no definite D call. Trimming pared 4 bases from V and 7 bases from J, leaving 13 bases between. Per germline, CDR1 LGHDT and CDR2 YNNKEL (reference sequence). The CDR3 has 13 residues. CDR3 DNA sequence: TGTGCCAGCAGCCCCCCTGGGATTGTGACCCAGTACTTC. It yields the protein CASSPPGIVTQYF.

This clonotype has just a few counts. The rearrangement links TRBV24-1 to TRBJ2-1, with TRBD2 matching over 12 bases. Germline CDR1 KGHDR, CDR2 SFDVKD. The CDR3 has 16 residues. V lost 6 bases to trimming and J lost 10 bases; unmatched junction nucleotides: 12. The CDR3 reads CATSPPSGRASREQFF. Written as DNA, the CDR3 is TGTGCCACCAGTCCACCTAGCGGGAGGGCCTCGCGGGAGCAGTTCTTC.

CDR3 nucleotides: TGCGCCAGCAGCTTGGATACCCAACCCCGTTACGAGCAGTACTTC. It is translated as CASSLDTQPRYEQYF. V gene TRBV5-1 combines with J gene TRBJ2-7; D gene ambiguous. V shed 0 bases and J shed 4 bases, with 14 bases lying between them. Germline V gives CDR1 SGHRS, CDR2 YFSETQ. The CDR3 runs to 15 residues.

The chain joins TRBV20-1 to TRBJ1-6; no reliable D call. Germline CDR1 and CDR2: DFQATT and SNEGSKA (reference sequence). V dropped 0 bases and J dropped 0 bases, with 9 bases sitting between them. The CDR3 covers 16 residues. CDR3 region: CSARDPRDSYNSPLHF. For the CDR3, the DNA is TGCAGTGCTAGAGATCCTAGGGACTCCTATAATTCACCCCTCCACTTT.

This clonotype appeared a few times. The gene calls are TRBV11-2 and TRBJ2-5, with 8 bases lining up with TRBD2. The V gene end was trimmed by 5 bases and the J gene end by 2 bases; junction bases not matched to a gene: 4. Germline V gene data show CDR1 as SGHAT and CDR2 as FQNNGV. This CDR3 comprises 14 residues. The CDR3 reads CASSPGTRQETQYF. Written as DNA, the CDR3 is TGTGCCAGCAGCCCAGGGACTAGACAAGAGACCCAGTACTTC. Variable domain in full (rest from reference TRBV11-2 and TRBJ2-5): EAGVAQSPRYKIIEKRQSVAFWCNPISGHATLYWYQQILGQGPKLLIQFQNNGVVDDSQLPKDRFSAERLKGVDSTLKIQPAKLEDSAVYLCASSPGTRQETQYFGPGTRLLVL.